The text below deals with one T cell receptor (beta chain). As for treatment: 15 to 20 received Ad26.COV2.S at low or high dose, single or two shots; about 5 received placebo; per-sample allocation not given. At day 63 after the first vaccine or placebo injection, samples were drawn. The method was immunoSEQ multiplex PCR; TCRdb's version includes in-frame clones alone and lacks a portion of them. The table shows roughly 380,000 clones, with around 84% occurring only once. CDR3 size: 14 residues. V dropped 6 bases and J dropped 8; count of bases not matched to a gene: 11. Looked up from germline, CDR1 is SNHLY and CDR2 is FYNNEI. The source of the sample is a study of Ad26.COV2.S vaccination and SARS-CoV-2 variants.

The genes are TRBV2 and TRBJ1-1; 8 bases line up with TRBD1. The material was peripheral blood, obtained in a trial of Ad26.COV2.S vaccine versus placebo. The TCR sequence derives from a person between 18 and 65 years old who received the Ad26.COV2.S COVID-19 vaccine or a placebo. The CDR3 loop reads CASSAGTGLTEAFF. The CDR3 DNA follows: TGTGCCAGCAGCGCCGGGACAGGATTAACGGAAGCTTTCTTT.